Listed below are T cell receptor beta chains from one sample, sequenced in a study of tumor and adjacent non-tumor tissue in lung cancer. Using its own MiXCR run on the multiplex PCR reads, TCRdb lists one record per CDR3 protein. The sample holds approximately 68,000 distinct CDR3 sequences, 60% to 75% seen once. Input material: lung tumor tissue. The receptors shown here come from a man aged 60 to 75 with non-small cell lung cancer. Both conserved end residues are part of each CDR3. D genes are given only for firm matches. Only part of the rows carry a size: once, few, many, or a class if the clone is expanded.

V: TRBV15
J: TRBJ1-4
size: .
D: .
DNA: TGTGCCACCAGCAGGACCCGGGGGTGGGAAAAACTGTTTTTT
CDR3: CATSRTRGWEKLFF

V: TRBV29-1
J: TRBJ1-3
size: .
D: TRBD1
DNA: TGCAGCGGATCGACCGGGACAGAAGGCACCTTGGCTGGAAAAAAAATATATTTT
CDR3: CSGSTGTEGTLAGKKIYF

V: TRBV27
J: TRBJ2-5
size: .
D: .
DNA: TGTGCCAGCAGTTTTGGAAGAGGGAGGGAGACCCAGTACTTC
CDR3: CASSFGRGRETQYF

V: TRBV12-5
J: TRBJ2-3
size: .
D: .
DNA: TGTGTTAGTGGTTTTGAACAATCCGGGTTCTACTCTAGCACAGATACGCAGTATTTT
CDR3: CVSGFEQSGFYSSTDTQYF

V: TRBV29-1
J: TRBJ2-7
size: .
D: .
DNA: TGTAGCGTTGAGGACCCCTACGAGCAGTACTTC
CDR3: CSVEDPYEQYF

V: TRBV7-8
J: TRBJ1-5
size: .
D: .
DNA: TGTGCCAGCAGCTTAGGACCAGACAGCAATCAGCCCCAGCATTTT
CDR3: CASSLGPDSNQPQHF

V: TRBV29-1
J: TRBJ2-5
size: .
D: TRBD1
DNA: TGCAGAGTTGCCGGGACAGGGCAAGAGAAACAGTACTTC
CDR3: CRVAGTGQEKQYF

V: TRBV5-5
J: TRBJ2-7
size: .
D: .
DNA: TGTGCCAGCAGCTTGGAGATAGGGGTGTACGAGCAGTACTTC
CDR3: CASSLEIGVYEQYF

V: TRBV12-3/TRBV12-4
J: TRBJ1-4
size: .
D: .
DNA: TGTGCCAACAGTTTCTCAGAGGCGGGCGAAAAACTGTTTTTT
CDR3: CANSFSEAGEKLFF

V: TRBV27
J: TRBJ2-5
size: .
D: .
DNA: TGTGCCAGAAGTTACAACGAAGAGACCCAGTACTTC
CDR3: CARSYNEETQYF

V: TRBV20-1
J: TRBJ2-3
size: .
D: .
DNA: TGCAGTGTTACCGCTAGCTCAGATACGCAGTATTTT
CDR3: CSVTASSDTQYF

V: TRBV6-5
J: TRBJ2-7
size: .
D: TRBD2
DNA: TGTGGTAGCAGTTACTCGAGGCGGGAGACGGCTGATCAGTACTTC
CDR3: CGSSYSRRETADQYF

V: TRBV29-1
J: TRBJ2-6
size: .
D: .
DNA: TGTAGCGAGAGGGTTTCTAGTTCGACGGCAACCGTCCTGACTTTC
CDR3: CSERVSSSTATVLTF

V: TRBV28
J: TRBJ2-2
size: .
D: .
DNA: TGTGCCAGTAGTGATCCGGGACGGGGATTAGCCGGGGAGCTGTTTTTT
CDR3: CASSDPGRGLAGELFF

V: TRBV20-1
J: TRBJ1-1
size: few
D: TRBD1
DNA: TGCAGTGCTAGTGGGGACAGGGAAGGCATTGAGACTTTCTTT
CDR3: CSASGDREGIETFF

V: TRBV27
J: TRBJ2-7
size: few
D: TRBD2
DNA: TGTGCCAGCAGATTCCACCTCGGGGGGACTAGAGGCTACGAGCAGTACTTC
CDR3: CASRFHLGGTRGYEQYF

V: TRBV29-1
J: TRBJ2-6
size: many
D: .
DNA: TGCAGCGTGAGGGCTTCTAGTTCGGGGGCCAACGTACTGACTTTC
CDR3: CSVRASSSGANVLTF

V: TRBV20-1
J: TRBJ2-7
size: .
D: TRBD2
DNA: TGCAATGCTTCACGGACTAGAGGGAGAGACGAGCAGTACTTC
CDR3: CNASRTRGRDEQYF

V: TRBV10-3
J: TRBJ2-5
size: .
D: .
DNA: TGTGCCATCAGTGGGATGGGGGAGACCCAGTACTTC
CDR3: CAISGMGETQYF

V: TRBV30
J: TRBJ2-7
size: .
D: .
DNA: TGTACCTGGAGTGTTGAAGTATACGAGTACTACTTC
CDR3: CTWSVEVYEYYF

V: TRBV6-1
J: TRBJ1-6
size: medium-sized
D: TRBD1
DNA: TGTGCCAGCACTACAGGGGGTTATAATTCACCCCTCCACTTT
CDR3: CASTTGGYNSPLHF

V: TRBV12-3/TRBV12-4
J: TRBJ1-3
size: .
D: .
DNA: TGTGCTAGCAGCATACAGGGCCTTGGAAACACCATATATTTT
CDR3: CASSIQGLGNTIYF

V: TRBV6-6
J: TRBJ2-7
size: .
D: .
DNA: TGTGCCAGCAGTTACGGAGGGATTAGGAGCGAGCAGTACTTC
CDR3: CASSYGGIRSEQYF

V: TRBV20-1
J: TRBJ1-5
size: .
D: .
DNA: TGCAGTGCTACGGTACAGAACAATCAACCCCAGCATTTT
CDR3: CSATVQNNQPQHF

V: TRBV5-1
J: TRBJ1-1
size: few
D: .
DNA: TGCGCCAGCAGCTTGGAAGCGGGGGGCACTGAAGCTTTCTTT
CDR3: CASSLEAGGTEAFF

V: TRBV5-4
J: TRBJ2-3
size: .
D: TRBD2
DNA: TGTGCCAGCATCCCTATTGAGCGGGAGCCCGATGATACGCAGTATTTT
CDR3: CASIPIEREPDDTQYF

V: TRBV29-1
J: TRBJ2-1
size: few
D: .
DNA: TGCAGCCTTGATGAGGGCATAGATGAGCAATTCTTC
CDR3: CSLDEGIDEQFF

V: TRBV5-5
J: TRBJ2-1
size: .
D: TRBD2
DNA: TGCGCCAGCACCCAACTAACGGGAGGTGTAAATGAGCAGTTCTTC
CDR3: CASTQLTGGVNEQFF

V: TRBV6-6
J: TRBJ1-5
size: few
D: .
DNA: TGTACCAGCAGACCAAACAGGAATCAGCCCCAACATTTT
CDR3: CTSRPNRNQPQHF

V: TRBV30
J: TRBJ2-5
size: .
D: .
DNA: TGTGCCTGTATGGGCCAGGGTGGGAAGACCCAGTACTTC
CDR3: CACMGQGGKTQYF

V: TRBV29-1
J: TRBJ2-1
size: .
D: TRBD2
DNA: TGCAGCGTCGATCGGCGGGAGGGCCCGGATGAGCAGTTCTTC
CDR3: CSVDRREGPDEQFF

V: TRBV10-3
J: TRBJ2-6
size: .
D: TRBD2
DNA: TGTGCCATCAGTGTTCATGGTACTAGCGGGAGGGACTCTGGGGCCAACGTCCTGACTTTC
CDR3: CAISVHGTSGRDSGANVLTF

V: TRBV10-3
J: TRBJ2-7
size: many
D: TRBD1
DNA: TGTGCCATCAGTAAACCGGACAGGGGTACCTACGAGCAGTACTTC
CDR3: CAISKPDRGTYEQYF

V: TRBV20-1
J: TRBJ2-3
size: many
D: .
DNA: TGCAGTGCTGTCGTTTTAGGGGGCACAGATACGCAGTATTTT
CDR3: CSAVVLGGTDTQYF

V: TRBV20-1
J: TRBJ2-2
size: .
D: .
DNA: TGCATTGCTAGGGGATGGTCGCGGAACACCGGGAAGCTGTTTTTT
CDR3: CIARGWSRNTGKLFF

V: TRBV11-1
J: TRBJ2-2
size: .
D: .
DNA: TGTGCTAGCAGCTATACTATTAACACCGGGGAGCTGTTTTTT
CDR3: CASSYTINTGELFF

V: TRBV28
J: TRBJ1-5
size: once
D: .
DNA: TGTGCCAGCAGCCAAGATCCCGACCAGCCCCAGCATTTT
CDR3: CASSQDPDQPQHF

V: TRBV29-1
J: TRBJ1-3
size: .
D: .
DNA: TGCAGAGTCACGGACCGGGGTGGAAACACCATATATTTT
CDR3: CRVTDRGGNTIYF

V: TRBV25-1
J: TRBJ2-7
size: once
D: .
DNA: TGTGCCAGCAGTCATCCAGGATTGTACGAGCAGTACTTC
CDR3: CASSHPGLYEQYF

V: TRBV5-1
J: TRBJ2-5
size: .
D: .
DNA: TGCGCCAGCAGCTTTGACTGCCAAGAGACCCAGTACTTC
CDR3: CASSFDCQETQYF

V: TRBV6-1
J: TRBJ2-7
size: .
D: .
DNA: TGTACCAGCATTACAGCAGCCTACGAGCAGTACTTC
CDR3: CTSITAAYEQYF